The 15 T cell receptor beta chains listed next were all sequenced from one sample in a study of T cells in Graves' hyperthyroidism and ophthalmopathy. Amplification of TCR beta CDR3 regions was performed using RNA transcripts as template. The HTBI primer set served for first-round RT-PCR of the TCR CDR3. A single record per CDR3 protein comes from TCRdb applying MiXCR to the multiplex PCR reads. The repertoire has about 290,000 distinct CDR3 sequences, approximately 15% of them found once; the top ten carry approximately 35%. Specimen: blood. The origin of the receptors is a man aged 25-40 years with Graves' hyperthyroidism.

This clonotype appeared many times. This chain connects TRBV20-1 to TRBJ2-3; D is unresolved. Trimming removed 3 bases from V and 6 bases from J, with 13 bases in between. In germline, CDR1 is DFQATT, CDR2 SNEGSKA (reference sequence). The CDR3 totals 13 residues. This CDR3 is CSASEGLSDTQYF. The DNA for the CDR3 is TGCAGTGCTAGCGAAGGGCTTAGCGATACGCAGTATTTT.

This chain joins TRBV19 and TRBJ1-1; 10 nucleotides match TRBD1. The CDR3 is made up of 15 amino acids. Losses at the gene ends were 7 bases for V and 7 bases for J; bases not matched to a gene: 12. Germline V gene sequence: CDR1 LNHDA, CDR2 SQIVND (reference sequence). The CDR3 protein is CASTLRPGQGLEAFF. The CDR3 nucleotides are TGTGCCAGTACCCTAAGACCGGGACAGGGGCTTGAAGCTTTCTTT.

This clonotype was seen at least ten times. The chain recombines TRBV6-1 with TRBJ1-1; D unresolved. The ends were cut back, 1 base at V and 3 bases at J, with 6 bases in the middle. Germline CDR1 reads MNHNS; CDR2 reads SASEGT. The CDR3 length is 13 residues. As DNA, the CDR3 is TGTGCCAGCAGTGAAGTTCCCGACACTGAAGCTTTCTTT. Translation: CASSEVPDTEAFF.

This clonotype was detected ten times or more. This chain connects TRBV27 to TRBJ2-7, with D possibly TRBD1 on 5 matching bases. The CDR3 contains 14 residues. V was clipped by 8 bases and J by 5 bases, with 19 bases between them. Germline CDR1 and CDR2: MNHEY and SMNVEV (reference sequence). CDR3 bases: TGTGCCAGCCTCCTCGGGCAGGGATCCCACGAGCAGTACTTC. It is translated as CASLLGQGSHEQYF.

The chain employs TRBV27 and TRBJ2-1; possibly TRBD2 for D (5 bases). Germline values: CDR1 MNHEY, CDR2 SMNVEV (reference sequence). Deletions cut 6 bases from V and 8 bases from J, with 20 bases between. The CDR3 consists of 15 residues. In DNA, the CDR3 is TGTGCCAGCAGCCGCGGGTGGGTGAAAGAAGATGAGCAGTTCTTC. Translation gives CASSRGWVKEDEQFF.

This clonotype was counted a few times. Here the CDR3 DNA reads TGTGCCAGCAGTCCTAGCGGGAGGGCCGGGACAGATACGCAGTATTTT. Its protein product is CASSPSGRAGTDTQYF. This rearrangement joins TRBV28 to TRBJ2-3; TRBD2 matches at 12 bases. Germline V gene sequence: CDR1 MDHEN, CDR2 SYDVKM. V lost 5 bases to trimming and J lost 3 bases; unmatched junction nucleotides: 6. The CDR3 has 16 residues.

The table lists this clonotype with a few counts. The CDR3 nucleotides read TGTGCCAGCAGCTACAGGGTTCGTGACATTCAGTACTTC. Protein sequence: CASSYRVRDIQYF. The chain carries TRBV5-4 and TRBJ2-4; D might be TRBD1 (6 bases). This CDR3 contains 13 residues. Trimming took 3 bases from V and 8 from J, leaving 12 bases between them. CDR1 and CDR2 (germline): SGHNT, YYREEE (reference sequence).

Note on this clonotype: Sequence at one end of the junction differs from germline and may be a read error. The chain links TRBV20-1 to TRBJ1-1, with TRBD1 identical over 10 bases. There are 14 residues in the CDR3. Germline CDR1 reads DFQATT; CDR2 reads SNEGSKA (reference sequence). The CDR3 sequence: CSARDRGMNSEAFF. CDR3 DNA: TGCAGTGCTAGGGACAGGGGGATGAACTCTGAAGCTTTCTTT.

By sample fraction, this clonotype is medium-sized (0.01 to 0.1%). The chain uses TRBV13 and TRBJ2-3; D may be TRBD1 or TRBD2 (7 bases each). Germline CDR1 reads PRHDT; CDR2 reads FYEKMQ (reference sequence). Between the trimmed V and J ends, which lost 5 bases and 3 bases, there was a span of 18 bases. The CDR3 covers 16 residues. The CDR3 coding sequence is TGTGCCAGCAGCGTGACAGGGAGGGAACGGACAGATACGCAGTATTTT. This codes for CASSVTGRERTDTQYF.

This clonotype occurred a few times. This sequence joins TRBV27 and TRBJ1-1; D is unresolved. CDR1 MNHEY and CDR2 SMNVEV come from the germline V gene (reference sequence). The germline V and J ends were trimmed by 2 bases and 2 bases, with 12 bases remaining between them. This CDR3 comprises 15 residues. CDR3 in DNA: TGTGCCAGCAGTTTAGTCCCACCAGCCAACACTGAAGCTTTCTTT. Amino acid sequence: CASSLVPPANTEAFF.

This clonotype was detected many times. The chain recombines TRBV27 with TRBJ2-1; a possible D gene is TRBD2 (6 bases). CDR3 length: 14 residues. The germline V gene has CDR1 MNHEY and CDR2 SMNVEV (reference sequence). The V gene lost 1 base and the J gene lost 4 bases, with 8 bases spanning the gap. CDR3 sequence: CASSLWGEYNEQFF. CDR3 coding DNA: TGTGCCAGCAGTTTATGGGGGGAGTACAATGAGCAGTTCTTC.

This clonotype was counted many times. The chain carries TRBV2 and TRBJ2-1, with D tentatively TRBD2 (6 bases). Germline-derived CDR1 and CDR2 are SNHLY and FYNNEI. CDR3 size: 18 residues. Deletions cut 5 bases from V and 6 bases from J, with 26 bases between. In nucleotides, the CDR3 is TGTGCCAGCAGTCCTACTCGCGTATTCCTGGGGAGGCGCAATGAGCAGTTCTTC. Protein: CASSPTRVFLGRRNEQFF.

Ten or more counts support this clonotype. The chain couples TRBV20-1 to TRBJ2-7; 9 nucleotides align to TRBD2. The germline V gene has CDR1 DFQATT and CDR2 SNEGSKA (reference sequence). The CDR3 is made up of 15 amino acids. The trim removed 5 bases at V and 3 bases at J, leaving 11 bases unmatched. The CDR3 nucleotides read TGCAGTGCTCGATTCCTAGCGGGAAGAATCTACGAGCAGTACTTC. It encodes CSARFLAGRIYEQYF.

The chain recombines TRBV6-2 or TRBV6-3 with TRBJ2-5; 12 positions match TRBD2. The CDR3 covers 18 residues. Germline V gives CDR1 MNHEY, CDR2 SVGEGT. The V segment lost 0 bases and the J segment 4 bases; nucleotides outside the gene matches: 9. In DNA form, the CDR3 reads TGTGCCAGCAGTTACTCTGGTCTAGCGGGAGGGCCCTTAGAGACCCAGTACTTC. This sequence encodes CASSYSGLAGGPLETQYF.

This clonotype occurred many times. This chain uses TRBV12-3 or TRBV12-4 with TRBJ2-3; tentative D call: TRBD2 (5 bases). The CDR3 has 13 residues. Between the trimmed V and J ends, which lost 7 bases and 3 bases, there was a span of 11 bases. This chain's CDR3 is CASNRAETDTQYF. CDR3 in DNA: TGTGCCAGCAACAGAGCGGAGACAGATACGCAGTATTTT.